These 23 T cell receptor beta chains were sequenced from one sample in a study of identical twins. TCRdb re-analysed the 5' RACE reads in MiXCR, keeping a single row per CDR3 protein. This table has about 470,000 distinct CDR3 sequences, approximately 24% appearing once. These data also featured in a second study, about T cells expressing NK-cell markers.

Sequenced input: CD4+ T cells sorted from blood. These receptors all stem from a woman under 30 in good health.

J is TRBJ2-3 and V is TRBV10-3; 7 bases are a match to TRBD2. V dropped 6 bases and J dropped 2; count of bases not matched to a gene: 8. Germline assignment: CDR1 ENHRY and CDR2 SYGVKD. The CDR3 consists of 15 residues. The CDR3 sequence: CAISTAAGLTDTQYF. The CDR3 DNA follows: TGTGCCATCAGCACAGCAGCGGGACTCACAGATACGCAGTATTTT.

The chain uses TRBV7-2 and TRBJ1-2, with D perhaps TRBD1 (6 bases). The ends were cut back, 2 bases at V and 6 bases at J, with 22 bases in the middle. The CDR3 consists of 17 residues. Germline CDR1 SGHTA, CDR2 FQGNSA. CDR3 DNA: TGTGCCAGCAGCTTATCCCACGACAGGACCCGCACGGATGGCTACACCTTC. Translation: CASSLSHDRTRTDGYTF.

This clonotype turned up a few times. The chain employs TRBV9 and TRBJ1-6, with 7 positions matching TRBD1. The CDR3 is 14 residues long. CDR1 is SGDLS, CDR2 YYNGEE, per germline. V gave up 4 bases and J gave up 8 bases; unmatched junction bases: 6. CDR3 in amino acids: CASSSGTGDSPLHF. The CDR3, as DNA: TGTGCCAGCAGCTCGGGAACAGGGGATTCACCCCTCCACTTT.

The rearrangement links TRBV6-1 to TRBJ2-1, with TRBD2 identical over 11 bases. From germline, CDR1 is MNHNS and CDR2 SASEGT. The junction had 7 bases not matched to a gene; V was cut back by 6 bases and J by 6 bases. This CDR3 region has 15 residues. Here the CDR3 reads CASRTSGRMANEQFF. CDR3 DNA: TGTGCCAGCAGAACTAGCGGGAGAATGGCCAATGAGCAGTTCTTC.

In this sample, this clonotype turned up a few times. The gene calls are TRBV3-1 and TRBJ2-5; D may be TRBD1 (7 bases). Looked up from germline, CDR1 is LGHDT and CDR2 is YNNKEL (reference sequence). This CDR3 has 17 amino acids. Trimming cost V 4 bases and J 5 bases, with 23 bases left between them. The CDR3 region has the DNA TGTGCCAGCAGCCTCGCGGGACAGTTAAAGGATGGGGAGACCCAGTACTTC. Its translation: CASSLAGQLKDGETQYF.

This clonotype turned up a few times. The rearrangement joins TRBV29-1 to TRBJ2-2; 7 bases map to TRBD2. V shed 6 bases, J shed 3 bases, and the junction held 13 bases outside the gene matches. The CDR3 loop spans 16 amino acids. Germline CDR1 SQVTM, CDR2 ANQGSEA. CDR3 bases: TGCAGCGTGGCTAAATTGTCTAGCGGTCACACCGGGGAGCTGTTTTTT. Residues: CSVAKLSSGHTGELFF.

This chain joins TRBV6-2 or TRBV6-3 and TRBJ2-1, with 8 bases identical to TRBD2. The germline V gene encodes CDR1 MNHEY and CDR2 SVGEGT. The CDR3 has 15 amino acids. The trim removed 6 bases at V and 1 base at J, leaving 5 bases unmatched. The CDR3: CASSQIAGSYNEQFF. The CDR3, as DNA: TGTGCCAGCAGCCAAATAGCGGGATCCTACAATGAGCAGTTCTTC.

This clonotype was detected a few times. The chain employs TRBV10-3 and TRBJ2-3; a weak D match, TRBD2 (5 bases). V lost 11 bases, J lost 0 bases, and 15 bases lay in between. Germline lookup yields CDR1 ENHRY and CDR2 SYGVKD. The CDR3 is 14 amino acids. In nucleotides, the CDR3 is TGTGCCCTGAAGCCGGGGTATAGCACAGATACGCAGTATTTT. As protein: CALKPGYSTDTQYF.

Ten or more counts support this clonotype. The V gene is TRBV7-9, the J gene TRBJ2-7, with D possibly matching TRBD1 (5 bases). Germline CDR1 is SEHNR and CDR2 is FQNEAQ (reference sequence). V lost 5 bases and J lost 0, with 11 bases in between. The CDR3 runs 14 residues. The CDR3 spells CASSPRQSSYEQYF. CDR3 nucleotide sequence: TGTGCCAGCAGCCCTCGACAGAGCTCCTACGAGCAGTACTTC. Filled out from reference TRBV7-9 and TRBJ2-7, the complete variable domain reads DTGVSQNPRHKITKRGQNVTFRCDPISEHNRLYWYRQTLGQGPEFLTYFQNEAQLEKSRLLSDRFSAERPKGSFSTLEIQRTEQGDSAMYLCASSPRQSSYEQYFGPGTRLTVT.

There are a few counts of this clonotype. V usage is TRBV18 and J usage is TRBJ2-1; TRBD2 aligns across 9 bases. The CDR3 extends over 14 amino acids. Germline-derived CDR1 and CDR2 are KGHSH and LQKENI. The trim removed 6 bases at V and 4 bases at J, leaving 4 bases unmatched. The CDR3: CASSREGNYNEQFF. CDR3 in DNA: TGTGCCAGCTCGCGGGAGGGCAATTACAATGAGCAGTTCTTC.

The V gene is TRBV9, the J gene TRBJ2-1; 7 nucleotides line up with TRBD1. The germline V gene has CDR1 SGDLS and CDR2 YYNGEE. The CDR3 is 15 residues long. V lost 4 bases and J lost 6; bases outside the gene matches: 10. CDR3 sequence (DNA): TGTGCCAGCAGCCCGAGGGGACAGCCCCCCAATGAGCAGTTCTTC. Encoded protein: CASSPRGQPPNEQFF.

The chain recombines TRBV12-5 with TRBJ2-1, with D unresolved. The CDR3 length is 15 residues. Germline V CDR1 and CDR2: LGHNT, FRNRAP. V dropped 0 bases and J dropped 4 bases, with 10 bases sitting between them. The CDR3 spells CASGLVSPAYNEQFF. The CDR3 DNA reads as TGTGCTAGTGGTTTGGTCTCCCCCGCATACAATGAGCAGTTCTTC.

The J gene is TRBJ2-2, the V gene TRBV5-5, with no clear D. Trimming shortened V by 7 bases and J by 9 bases, and 16 bases separated the two germline ends. Germline CDR1 and CDR2: SGHKS and YYEKEE (reference sequence). This CDR3 spans 13 amino acids. The CDR3, as DNA: TGTGCCAGCGGCCTTGGGGTTCACTGGGAGCTGTTTTTT. Amino acid sequence: CASGLGVHWELFF.

The chain employs TRBV20-1 and TRBJ2-7; D unresolved. Germline-derived CDR1 and CDR2 are DFQATT and SNEGSKA (reference sequence). The CDR3 is 12 residues long. Between the trimmed V and J ends, which lost 5 bases and 3 bases, there was a span of 11 bases. In DNA, the CDR3 is TGCAGTGCTGCCGACTGGGACTACGAGCAGTACTTC. It specifies CSAADWDYEQYF.

The chain is built from TRBV5-1 and TRBJ2-2; 8 bases match TRBD2. The CDR3 spans 16 residues. V lost 4 bases, J lost 4 bases, and 9 bases stayed unmatched. Germline CDR1 reads SGHRS; CDR2 reads YFSETQ. CDR3 nucleotide sequence: TGCGCCAGCAGCACTGGGGGTCTAGCGGGCACCGGGGAGCTGTTTTTT. The encoded protein is CASSTGGLAGTGELFF.

This clonotype was counted only a few times. The V call is TRBV10-3, the J call TRBJ2-7; 8 bases are a match to TRBD2. J was trimmed by 2 bases and V by 6 bases; bases with no gene match: 3. This CDR3 is built from 13 residues. From germline, CDR1 is ENHRY and CDR2 SYGVKD. CDR3 sequence reads: CAIRTSATYEQYF. The DNA for the CDR3 is TGTGCCATCAGGACTAGCGCGACCTACGAGCAGTACTTC.

This chain connects TRBV6-2 or TRBV6-3 to TRBJ2-5; the D gene is possibly TRBD2 (5 bases). The CDR3 sequence is 13 residues long. Germline values: CDR1 MNHEY, CDR2 SVGEGT. V was trimmed by 8 bases and J by 3 bases, leaving 13 bases between them. CDR3 loop: CASDHGNKETQYF. The DNA for the CDR3 is TGTGCCAGCGACCACGGGAATAAAGAGACCCAGTACTTC.

In its sample, this clonotype was seen a few times. The rearrangement joins TRBV7-9 to TRBJ1-1, with 7 bases that match TRBD1. This CDR3 comprises 15 residues. Germline V gives CDR1 SEHNR, CDR2 FQNEAQ (reference sequence). With 5 bases clipped from V and 0 bases from J, the junction kept 6 bases outside the gene matches. In DNA, the CDR3 is TGTGCCAGCAGCCGGGACAGATATATGAACACTGAAGCTTTCTTT. This gives the protein CASSRDRYMNTEAFF.

The chain has TRBV2 and TRBJ2-5; TRBD2 is a possible D gene (6 bases). This CDR3 contains 12 residues. Per the germline V gene, CDR1 is SNHLY and CDR2 is FYNNEI. V lost 4 bases and J 5 bases, leaving 8 bases between the germline ends. CDR3 sequence reads: CASSATRETQYF. For the CDR3, the DNA is TGTGCCAGCAGTGCGACTAGGGAGACCCAGTACTTC.

This clonotype has more than one count but fewer than ten. The rearrangement uses TRBV7-9 and TRBJ2-2, with D perhaps being TRBD1 or TRBD2 (5 bases each). CDR3 length equals 13 residues. The V gene lost 3 bases and the J gene lost 5 bases, with 7 bases spanning the gap. CDR1 and CDR2 (germline): SEHNR, FQNEAQ (reference sequence). The chain's CDR3 is CASSFEGTGELFF. The CDR3 region has the DNA TGTGCCAGCAGCTTCGAGGGGACCGGGGAGCTGTTTTTT.

This rearrangement joins TRBV20-1 to TRBJ2-5; 11 nucleotides line up with TRBD2. Germline V gene data show CDR1 as DFQATT and CDR2 as SNEGSKA (reference sequence). The J segment lost 5 bases and the V segment lost 6 bases, leaving 17 bases of the junction unmatched. The length of the CDR3 is 17 residues. The CDR3 sequence: CSAQLAGVVLRSETQYF. Here the CDR3 DNA reads TGCAGTGCGCAACTAGCGGGAGTGGTACTACGATCGGAGACCCAGTACTTC.

The rearrangement joins TRBV5-1 to TRBJ2-7; perhaps D is TRBD1 or TRBD2 (5 bases each). The CDR3 length is 15 residues. V dropped 4 bases and J dropped 3 bases, with 17 bases sitting between them. CDR1 SGHRS and CDR2 YFSETQ come from the germline V gene. The CDR3 sequence: CASSPNPRDGYEQYF. The DNA of the CDR3 is TGCGCCAGCAGCCCAAACCCCCGGGACGGCTACGAGCAGTACTTC.

This clonotype was seen a few times. The gene calls are TRBV7-3 and TRBJ2-1; TRBD2 aligns across 7 bases. The CDR3 has 14 residues. The V gene's germline CDR1 is SGHTA and CDR2 FQGTGA. The V and J ends lost 5 bases and 7 bases, in that order; junction bases with no gene match: 8. Here the CDR3 DNA reads TGTGCCAGCAGCCCCCCGGGAGGAGCTAATGAGCAGTTCTTC. Amino acid sequence: CASSPPGGANEQFF. The variable domain in full, with the rest retrieved from reference TRBV7-3 and TRBJ2-1, is GAGVSQTPSNKVTEKGKYVELRCDPISGHTALYWYRQSLGQGPEFLIYFQGTGAADDSGLPNDRFFAVRPEGSVSTLKIQRTERGDSAVYLCASSPPGGANEQFFGPGTRLTVL.